This TCR beta chain was obtained from a study of blood T cells in healthy people across ages. There are a few counts of this clonotype. Using a J-beta primer mix together with a sample-barcoded 5' primer, a second PCR was run for about 6 to 12 cycles. TCRdb ran MiXCR on the 5' RACE reads and lists one entry per CDR3 protein. Here the sample spans under 2 million distinct CDR3 sequences, about 35% being singletons. CDR3 size: 16 residues. V gave up 9 bases and J gave up 9 bases; unmatched junction bases: 18. From germline, CDR1 is MRHNA and CDR2 SNTAGT. This clonotype was obtained from a woman aged 25 to 39 in good health. Material: blood. This chain uses TRBV6-4 with TRBJ2-1; 9 nucleotides line up with TRBD2. The CDR3 is CARNGIWLAGCSEQFF. The CDR3 coding sequence is TGTGCCAGGAATGGTATTTGGCTAGCGGGATGCAGTGAGCAGTTCTTC.